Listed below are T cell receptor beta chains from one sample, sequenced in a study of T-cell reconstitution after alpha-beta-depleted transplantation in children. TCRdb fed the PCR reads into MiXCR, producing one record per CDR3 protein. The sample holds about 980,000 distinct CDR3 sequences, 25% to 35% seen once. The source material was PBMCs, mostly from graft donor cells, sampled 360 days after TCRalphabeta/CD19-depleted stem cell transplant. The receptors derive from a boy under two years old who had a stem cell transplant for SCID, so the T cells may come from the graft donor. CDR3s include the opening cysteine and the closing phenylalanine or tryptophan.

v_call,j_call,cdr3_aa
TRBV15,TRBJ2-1,CATSSFSGGAGEQFF
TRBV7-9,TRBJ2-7,CASSLTRDPPYEQYF
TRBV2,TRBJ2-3,CASNPPPGIDTQYF
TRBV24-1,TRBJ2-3,CATSEGQRGPTDTQYF
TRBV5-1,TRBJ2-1,CASSLRFPSSYNEQFF
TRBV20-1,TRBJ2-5,CSASTSGETQYF
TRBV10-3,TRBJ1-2,CAISESVPMLGYTF
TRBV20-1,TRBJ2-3,CSATFDRAADTQYF
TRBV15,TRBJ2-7,CATSRDRKGPYEQYF
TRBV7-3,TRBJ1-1,CASSLNPGYEAFF
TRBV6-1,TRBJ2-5,CASSLISGPRETQYF
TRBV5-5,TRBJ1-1,CASSFLAGQNTEAFF
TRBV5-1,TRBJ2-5,CASSLQTLAGETQYF
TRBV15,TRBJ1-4,CATSPTNEKLFF
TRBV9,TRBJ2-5,CASRRTEQETQYF
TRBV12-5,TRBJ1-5,CASGLVQQTYGNQPQHF
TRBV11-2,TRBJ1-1,CASSYRPGANTEAFF
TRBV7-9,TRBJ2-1,CASSLAHGTGTYNEQFF
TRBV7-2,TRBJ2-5,CASSFQASTQYF
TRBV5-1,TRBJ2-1,CASSFERGGDNEQFF
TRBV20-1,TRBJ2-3,CSASTSGGRFISTDTQYF
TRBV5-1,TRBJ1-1,CASSSYQGGNTEAFF
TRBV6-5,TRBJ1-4,CASSSNRGVNEKLFF
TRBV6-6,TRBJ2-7,CASSYAGVYEQYF
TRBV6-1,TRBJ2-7,CASRPGQGVYEQYF
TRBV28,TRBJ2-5,CASRRGRQETQYF
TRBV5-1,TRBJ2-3,CASSLHFYSTDTQYF
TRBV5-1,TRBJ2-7,CASSRTAPYEQYF
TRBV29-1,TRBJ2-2,CSALRGVAGELFF
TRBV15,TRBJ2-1,CATSRDGEIHNEQFF
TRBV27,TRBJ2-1,CASTPSAGGRAYEQFF
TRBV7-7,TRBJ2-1,CASSLTPSTNEQFF
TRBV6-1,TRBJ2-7,CASRARGQLLVYEQYF
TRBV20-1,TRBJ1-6,CSAGTGMGISPLHF
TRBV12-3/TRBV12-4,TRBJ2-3,CASRPQGTDTQYF
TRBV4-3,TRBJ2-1,CASRTGLATNNEQFF
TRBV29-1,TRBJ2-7,CSVEDYPGTGNYEQYF
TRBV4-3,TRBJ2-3,CASSQGRTSGTDTQYF
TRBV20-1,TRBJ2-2,CSARARRATGELFF
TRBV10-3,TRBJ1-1,CAISEGRAEAFF
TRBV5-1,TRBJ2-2,CASSQQGPGELFF
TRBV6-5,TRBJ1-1,CASSYNWDRAKITEAFF
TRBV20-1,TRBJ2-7,CSAVSSPYEQYF
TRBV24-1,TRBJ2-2,CATSDPGQGNGELFF
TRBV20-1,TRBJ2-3,CSANSGGVVDTQYF
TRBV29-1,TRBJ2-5,CSVEGPDPETQYF
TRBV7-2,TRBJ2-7,CASSYNGISSEQYF
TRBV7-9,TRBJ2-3,CASSLGWGSTDTQYF
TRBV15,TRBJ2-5,CATSRVSRRETQYF
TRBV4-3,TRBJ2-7,CASSHLPGQYEQYF
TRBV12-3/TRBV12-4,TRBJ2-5,CASSLRGWQETQYF
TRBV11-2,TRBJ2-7,CASSLVPGQVSYEQYF
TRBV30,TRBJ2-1,CAWGTGQGVQFF
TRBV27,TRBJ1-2,CASSSGAGGYTF
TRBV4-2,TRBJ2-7,CASSQVGGNSYEQYF
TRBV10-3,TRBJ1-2,CAISERQYYGYTF
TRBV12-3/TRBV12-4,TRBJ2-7,CASSSQPGQSFAQYF
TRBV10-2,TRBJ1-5,CASSARDSLHQPQHF
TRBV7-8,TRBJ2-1,CASSLLWGTSGRSSYNEQFF
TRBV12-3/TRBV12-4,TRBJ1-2,CASSSTTRSYGYTF